This TCR beta chain was captured in a study of T cell clones after liver transplantation. Study findings and constraints: A significant post-transplant drop in circulating graft-donor-reactive CD4 TCRbeta sequences occurred in most of the 8 subjects.

CDR1 ENHRY and CDR2 SYGVKD come from the germline V gene. V shed 4 bases and J 6 bases; nucleotides not matched to a gene: 7. There are 15 residues in the CDR3. Using immunoSEQ multiplex PCR, the repertoire was profiled, and TCRdb retains in-frame clones only, with some absent. This sample has about 70,000 clones, with roughly 80% found just once. Remarks on this clone: Antigen unknown.

This sequence joins TRBV10-3 and TRBJ1-5; the match to TRBD1 covers 9 bases. This specimen consisted of CD4+ T cells from blood, obtained 12 months after liver transplant. This clonotype originated in a human patient who received a liver transplant. Some T cells may have originated in the graft donor. CDR3 sequence: CAISAGQGTGQPQHF. The DNA of the CDR3 is TGTGCCATCAGTGCGGGACAGGGAACGGGTCAGCCCCAGCATTTT.